This T cell receptor (beta chain) was identified in a study of T cell changes during pregnancy in multiple sclerosis. Method: immunoSEQ multiplex PCR; TCRdb's copy keeps in-frame clones and lacks some. The sample includes around 51,000 clones, 93% of them seen just once. In germline, CDR1 is SGHNT, CDR2 YENEEA. With 5 bases clipped from V and 6 bases from J, the junction kept 7 bases outside the gene matches. The CDR3 has 16 residues. The specimen was peripheral blood, collected in the second trimester of pregnancy. The V call is TRBV11-3, the J call TRBJ2-7; 16 nucleotides agree with TRBD2. The receptor was derived from a female donor with multiple sclerosis, enrolled in a pregnancy study. The CDR3 nucleotides read TGTGCCAGCAGCCGGGGACTAGCGGGAGGGCCGGTCGAGCAGTACTTC. Its translation: CASSRGLAGGPVEQYF.